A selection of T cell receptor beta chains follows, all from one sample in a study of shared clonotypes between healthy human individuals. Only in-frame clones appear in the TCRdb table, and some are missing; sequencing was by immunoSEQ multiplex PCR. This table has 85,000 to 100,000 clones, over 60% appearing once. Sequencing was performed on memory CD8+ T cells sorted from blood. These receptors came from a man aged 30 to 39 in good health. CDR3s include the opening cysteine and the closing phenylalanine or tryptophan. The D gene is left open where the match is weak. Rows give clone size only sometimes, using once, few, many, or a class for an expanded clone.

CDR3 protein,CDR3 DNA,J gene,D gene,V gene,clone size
CASSIEGRSNQPQHF,TGTGCCAGTAGTATTGAGGGGCGAAGCAATCAGCCCCAGCATTTT,TRBJ1-5,-,TRBV19,-
CASSPGAQPQPQHF,TGTGCCAGCAGCCCTGGGGCCCAGCCCCAGCCCCAGCATTTT,TRBJ1-5,-,TRBV5-5,-
CASSTMTGQGGNGYTF,TGCGCCAGCAGCACGATGACCGGACAGGGCGGCAATGGCTACACCTTC,TRBJ1-2,TRBD1,TRBV5-1,-
CASSLQAGNTIYF,TGTGCCAGCAGCTTACAAGCTGGAAACACCATATATTTT,TRBJ1-3,-,TRBV11-2,-
CSVFGQSEKLFF,TGCAGCGTTTTCGGACAGAGTGAAAAACTGTTTTTT,TRBJ1-4,-,TRBV29-1,-
CSARTNLEYF,TGCAGTGCCAGGACTAATCTTGAGTATTTT,TRBJ2-3,-,TRBV20-1,-
CASTQQDHTGELFF,TGCGCCAGCACCCAGCAGGACCACACCGGGGAGCTGTTTTTT,TRBJ2-2,-,TRBV5-1,-
CASSLSGTASWDEQFF,TGTGCCAGCAGCTTATCCGGGACAGCATCTTGGGATGAGCAGTTCTTC,TRBJ2-1,TRBD1,TRBV7-6,-
CASSQDRETQYF,TGTGCCAGCAGCCAGGACAGAGAGACCCAGTACTTC,TRBJ2-5,-,TRBV6-6,few
CACTGDSYEQYF,TGTGCCTGCACCGGGGATTCCTACGAGCAGTACTTC,TRBJ2-7,-,TRBV2,-
CASTEGLNYGYTF,TGTGCCAGCACGGAGGGTTTAAACTATGGCTACACCTTC,TRBJ1-2,-,TRBV2,few
CASRGRINQPQHF,TGTGCCAGCAGAGGGAGAATCAATCAGCCCCAGCATTTT,TRBJ1-5,-,TRBV27,-
CASSPGGGTPYEQYF,TGTGCCAGCAGCCCTGGGGGGGGAACACCCTACGAGCAGTACTTC,TRBJ2-7,TRBD2,TRBV6-5,-
CAISESDTSYEQYF,TGTGCCATCAGTGAGTCCGACACTTCCTACGAGCAGTACTTC,TRBJ2-7,-,TRBV10-3,few
CASRRTGGGAYNEQFF,TGTGCCAGCAGAAGAACGGGGGGCGGGGCGTACAATGAGCAGTTCTTC,TRBJ2-1,-,TRBV7-6,-
CASSESALLATNEKLFF,TGTGCCAGCAGTGAATCGGCTTTACTTGCAACTAATGAAAAACTGTTTTTT,TRBJ1-4,-,TRBV25-1,-
CASSRGGNNEQFF,TGTGCCAGCAGCCGCGGGGGAAACAATGAGCAGTTCTTC,TRBJ2-1,TRBD2,TRBV13,-
CSLTWGGYNEQFF,TGCAGCCTGACCTGGGGGGGCTACAATGAGCAGTTCTTC,TRBJ2-1,TRBD2,TRBV29-1,-
CASWRQANTEAFF,TGTGCCAGCTGGCGACAGGCGAACACTGAAGCTTTCTTT,TRBJ1-1,-,TRBV2,-
CASSPSYEQYF,TGTGCCAGCAGCCCTTCCTACGAGCAGTACTTC,TRBJ2-7,-,TRBV7-2,-
CASSNTGGQGSDTQYF,TGTGCCAGCAGTAACACAGGGGGACAGGGATCAGATACGCAGTATTTT,TRBJ2-3,-,TRBV21-1,few
CATSRSIAGSDEQFF,TGTGCCACCAGCAGAAGCATAGCGGGAAGCGATGAGCAGTTCTTC,TRBJ2-1,TRBD2,TRBV15,-
CASSSPGLSNYEQYF,TGTGCCAGCAGCTCGCCGGGACTGTCGAACTACGAGCAGTACTTC,TRBJ2-7,-,TRBV5-5,-
CATSIIDPGRIISTEAFF,TGTGCCACCAGCATCATTGATCCGGGTCGCATTATTAGCACTGAAGCTTTCTTT,TRBJ1-1,-,TRBV15,-